These 8 T cell receptor beta chains originate from one sample sequenced in a study of T cells after yellow fever vaccination (dated 2019 in TCRdb). The treatment or condition label corresponds to: live attenuated yellow fever vaccine strain. Library creation used 5' RACE. Data came from an Illumina HiSeq 2500. The public sequencing data were trimmed at Q25 with fastp and processed into clonotypes with MiXCR by TCRdb, which kept only in-frame beta chains. Under each unique CDR3 protein, matching rows form one entry showing the most common genes and DNA. For this sample there are hundreds of thousands of distinct CDR3 sequences; approximately 21% appear just once. Together, the top ten hold approximately 15% of the sample. Sequenced material: PBMCs, taken 15 days after the yellow fever booster vaccination. The source is a man younger than 45 who received the YFV17D yellow fever vaccine.

CDR3 protein: CASSLAQGSYGYTF. CDR3 DNA sequence: TGTGCCAGCAGCCTTGCACAGGGGAGCTATGGCTACACCTTC. The chain uses TRBV7-2 and TRBJ1-2; TRBD1 agrees at 7 bases. The germline gives CDR1 SGHTA, CDR2 FQGNSA. V was pared by 5 bases and J by 4 bases, with 7 bases of the junction left unmatched. The CDR3 is 14 amino acids.

This sequence joins TRBV7-6 and TRBJ2-5; D not resolved. The germline V gene encodes CDR1 SGHVS and CDR2 FNYEAQ. The V end was cut by 3 bases, the J end by 1 base, with 6 bases between. CDR3 length: 13 residues. CDR3 coding DNA: TGTGCCAGCAGCTTGAGGATCCAAGAGACCCAGTACTTC. This translates into CASSLRIQETQYF.

The chain carries TRBV6-4 and TRBJ1-1; no firm D call. Germline assignment: CDR1 MRHNA and CDR2 SNTAGT. V was cut by 3 bases and J by 5 bases, with 16 bases left in between. The CDR3 extends over 15 amino acids. CDR3 residues: CASSEQPSGLTEAFF. The DNA for the CDR3 is TGTGCCAGCAGTGAACAGCCATCAGGACTAACTGAAGCTTTCTTT.

The J gene is TRBJ2-7, the V gene TRBV4-3, with D maybe TRBD1 (5 bases). Per germline, CDR1 LGHNA and CDR2 YSLEER. V lost 0 bases and J lost 5, with 20 bases in between. The CDR3 runs to 17 residues. This chain's CDR3 is CASSQDRVRGWIDEQYF. CDR3 nucleotide sequence: TGCGCCAGCAGCCAAGATCGGGTTAGGGGCTGGATCGACGAGCAGTACTTC.

There are a few counts of this clonotype. The chain employs TRBV29-1 and TRBJ2-2, with 7 bases matching TRBD1. CDR1 SQVTM and CDR2 ANQGSEA come from the germline V gene. Germline trimming cut 8 bases from V and 6 bases from J; bases unmatched to any gene: 3. The length of the CDR3 is 11 residues. The DNA of the CDR3 is TGCAGCTACAGGGGCCCCGGGGAGCTGTTTTTT. Amino acids: CSYRGPGELFF.

The chain links TRBV12-3 or TRBV12-4 to TRBJ2-3; D is perhaps TRBD1 or TRBD2 (5 bases each). Trimming took 3 bases from V and 0 from J, leaving 13 bases between them. The CDR3 has 16 residues. This chain's CDR3 is CASSFGTVISTDTQYF. CDR3 DNA sequence: TGTGCCAGCAGTTTCGGGACGGTAATCAGCACAGATACGCAGTATTTT.

This clonotype was detected only a few times. The CDR3 region is CASSFERGNEQFF. The CDR3 DNA reads as TGTGCCAGCAGCTTCGAGCGGGGCAATGAGCAGTTCTTC. This chain joins TRBV7-7 and TRBJ2-1; 7 nucleotides match TRBD2. The V and J ends lost 3 bases and 6 bases, in that order; junction bases with no gene match: 2. The CDR3 is 13 amino acids. Germline V CDR1 and CDR2: SSHAT, FNYEAQ (reference sequence).

This clonotype is a singleton in its sample. V is TRBV7-9 and J is TRBJ2-5; the match to TRBD2 covers 7 bases. Germline loops: CDR1 SEHNR, CDR2 FQNEAQ (reference sequence). The ends lost 5 bases at V and 0 bases at J; junction bases unmatched: 6. The CDR3 totals 15 residues. The CDR3, as DNA: TGTGCCAGCAGCCCCATTAGCGGGCACCAAGAGACCCAGTACTTC. This encodes CASSPISGHQETQYF.